One sample yielded the 28 T cell receptor beta chains listed below, sequenced in a study of blood T cell repertoires in COVID-19. The table came from immunoSEQ multiplex PCR; TCRdb's copy has only in-frame clones and leaves some out. The sample has approximately 130,000 clones, 85% to 90% seen once. The sample taken for sequencing was peripheral blood. Every receptor here comes from a human donor in a cohort sampled during active COVID-19.

CDR3 sequence: CASRKGQGHAEQYF. The CDR3 bases are TGTGCCAGCAGAAAGGGACAGGGTCATGCCGAGCAGTACTTC. This chain links TRBV27 with TRBJ2-7, with 9 nucleotides matching TRBD1. Unmatched junction bases numbered 9, after V lost 6 bases and J lost 6 bases. The CDR3 length is 14 residues. The germline gives CDR1 MNHEY, CDR2 SMNVEV (reference sequence).

CDR3 region: CASSQDRGGAYEQYF. The CDR3 DNA reads as TGTGCCAGCAGCCAAGATAGAGGGGGAGCCTACGAGCAGTACTTC. V usage is TRBV3-1 (or the pseudogene TRBV3-2) and J usage is TRBJ2-7; TRBD1 is a possible D gene (6 bases). The V gene's germline CDR1 is LGHDT and CDR2 YNNKEL (reference sequence). Trimming cost V 0 bases and J 2 bases, with 11 bases left between them. The CDR3 is 15 amino acids.

The genes are TRBV27 and TRBJ1-2; a possible D gene is TRBD1 (5 bases). This CDR3 region has 15 residues. CDR1 and CDR2 (germline): MNHEY, SMNVEV (reference sequence). V lost 8 bases to trimming and J lost 0 bases, with 16 bases between them. The CDR3, as DNA: TGTGCCAGCCTTGTGGAAGGGGATCCTAACTATGGCTACACCTTC. Amino acids: CASLVEGDPNYGYTF.

The chain is built from TRBV19 and TRBJ1-2; 8 nucleotides align to TRBD1. Trimming removed 5 bases from V and 8 bases from J; junction bases left unmatched: 7. From germline, CDR1 is LNHDA and CDR2 SQIVND (reference sequence). The CDR3 consists of 13 residues. The CDR3 loop is CASSRGQVDGYTF. CDR3 sequence (DNA): TGTGCCAGTAGTCGGGGACAGGTGGACGGCTACACCTTC.

The V call is TRBV9, the J call TRBJ1-3; a possible D gene is TRBD1 (6 bases). In germline, CDR1 is SGDLS, CDR2 YYNGEE. This CDR3 comprises 16 residues. V was pared by 4 bases and J by 0 bases, with 14 bases between. The CDR3 DNA reads as TGTGCCAGCAGCCCCACAGGGACTATCTCTGGAAACACCATATATTTT. Its translation is CASSPTGTISGNTIYF. Using reference TRBV9 and TRBJ1-3 for the parts outside the CDR3, the full variable domain is DSGVTQTPKHLITATGQRVTLRCSPRSGDLSVYWYQQSLDQGLQFLIQYYNGEERAKGNILERFSAQQFPDLHSELNLSSLELGDSALYFCASSPTGTISGNTIYFGEGSWLTVV.

The chain has TRBV11-3 and TRBJ2-3; the match to TRBD2 covers 7 bases. Germline CDR1 SGHNT, CDR2 YENEEA. CDR3 size: 15 residues. V lost 1 base to trimming and J lost 5 bases; unmatched junction nucleotides: 6. DNA for the CDR3: TGTGCCAGCAGCTTAGCGGGTTTAGCGGGAGATACGCAGTATTTT. Encoded protein: CASSLAGLAGDTQYF.

The rearrangement uses TRBV7-2 and TRBJ2-5, with no clear D. CDR1 is SGHTA, CDR2 FQGNSA, per germline. Trimming removed 1 base from V and 5 bases from J, with 8 bases in between. CDR3 length: 13 amino acids. The CDR3 spells CASSLGAAETQYF. CDR3 DNA sequence: TGTGCCAGCAGCTTAGGGGCCGCCGAGACCCAGTACTTC.

This rearrangement joins TRBV19 to TRBJ1-3, with 7 bases identical to TRBD1. The trim removed 6 bases at V and 7 bases at J, leaving 12 bases unmatched. This CDR3 is built from 15 residues. Germline V gene lookup returns CDR1 LNHDA and CDR2 SQIVND (reference sequence). The CDR3 DNA sequence: TGTGCCAGTAGCGCGAACCCGGGACAGCGTAACACCATATATTTT. Translating gives CASSANPGQRNTIYF.

A few counts support this clone. V is TRBV5-1 and J is TRBJ1-2, with D unresolved. V lost 2 bases and J 2 bases, leaving 13 bases between the germline ends. The CDR3 is made up of 15 amino acids. Germline-derived CDR1 and CDR2 are SGHRS and YFSETQ. This CDR3 reads CASSFAWENNYGYTF. The CDR3 DNA reads as TGCGCCAGCAGCTTTGCTTGGGAGAACAACTATGGCTACACCTTC.

This clone was counted once. J is TRBJ1-2 and V is TRBV10-3; D remains unclear. Germline lookup yields CDR1 ENHRY and CDR2 SYGVKD. V was shortened by 3 bases and J by 7 bases, with 21 bases between the two germline ends. This CDR3 comprises 16 residues. CDR3 bases: TGTGCCATCAGTGACCTTTCCGAGGCCATAGGTTCTGGCTACACCTTC. Translating gives CAISDLSEAIGSGYTF.

V and J are TRBV7-9 and TRBJ2-3; 9 nucleotides agree with TRBD1. The V gene's germline CDR1 is SEHNR and CDR2 FQNEAQ (reference sequence). J lost 4 bases, V lost 6 bases, and 11 bases had no gene match. The CDR3 is 16 residues long. CDR3 coding DNA: TGTGCCAGCAGAGGAACCGGGACAGGGAGCCCAGATACGCAGTATTTT. This sequence encodes CASRGTGTGSPDTQYF.

The chain combines TRBV11-3 with TRBJ1-5; D remains ambiguous. The V end lost 1 base, the J end lost 4 bases, and 5 bases lay between the germline ends. CDR3 size: 13 residues. From germline, CDR1 is SGHNT and CDR2 YENEEA. For the CDR3, the DNA is TGTGCCAGCAGCTTAGCCTCTAATCAGCCCCAGCATTTT. Amino acids: CASSLASNQPQHF.

This chain uses TRBV3-1 (or the pseudogene TRBV3-2) with TRBJ2-5; 7 bases line up with TRBD1. CDR3 length: 15 residues. Trimming cost V 1 base and J 9 bases; bases outside gene matches: 11. Germline V gives CDR1 LGHDT, CDR2 YNNKEL (reference sequence). CDR3 bases: TGTGCCAGCAGCCAAGTACGGACAGAGGGGGCTCCCCAGTACTTC. Translating it yields CASSQVRTEGAPQYF.

The chain employs TRBV29-1 and TRBJ1-2; maybe TRBD1 (5 bases). Germline V gene data show CDR1 as SQVTM and CDR2 as ANQGSEA. This CDR3 comprises 15 residues. Trimming left V 1 base short and J 0 bases short, with 12 bases between. CDR3 sequence reads: CSVEGRDLANYGYTF. As DNA, the CDR3 is TGCAGCGTTGAAGGCCGGGACTTAGCTAACTATGGCTACACCTTC.

This sequence joins TRBV6-5 and TRBJ2-3; 9 bases fit TRBD1. CDR3 length: 16 residues. Germline V gene lookup returns CDR1 MNHEY and CDR2 SVGAGI. V lost 4 bases and J lost 1; bases outside the gene matches: 6. Written as DNA, the CDR3 is TGTGCCAGCAGTTCCTACAGGGGGCGCGGCACAGATACGCAGTATTTT. It is translated as CASSSYRGRGTDTQYF.

This CDR3 reads CASRGGSYGYTF. As DNA, the CDR3 is TGTGCCAGCCGCGGGGGAAGCTATGGCTACACCTTC. This chain joins TRBV28 and TRBJ1-2; a possible D gene is TRBD1 (5 bases). This CDR3 comprises 12 residues. Germline CDR1 reads MDHEN; CDR2 reads SYDVKM. The germline V and J ends were trimmed by 8 bases and 4 bases, with 11 bases remaining between them.

This rearrangement joins TRBV6-5 to TRBJ2-4; TRBD1 aligns across 8 bases. Per germline, CDR1 MNHEY and CDR2 SVGAGI. After removal of 6 bases from V and 6 bases from J, the junction contained 7 bases not matched to a gene. The CDR3 sequence is 14 residues long. The CDR3 loop is CASRRQGAGNIQYF. The DNA for the CDR3 is TGTGCCAGCAGGAGGCAGGGGGCTGGAAACATTCAGTACTTC.

CDR3: CASSPGGGESFGELFF. The DNA for the CDR3 is TGTGCCAGCTCACCAGGCGGGGGAGAATCGTTCGGGGAGCTGTTTTTT. The rearrangement joins TRBV18 to TRBJ2-2; 7 nucleotides match TRBD2. V lost 2 bases, J lost 7 bases, and 10 bases stayed unmatched. Per the germline V gene, CDR1 is KGHSH and CDR2 is LQKENI. This CDR3 has 16 residues.

The rearrangement uses TRBV7-2 and TRBJ1-2; 12 bases agree with TRBD1. The CDR3 runs to 16 residues. From germline, CDR1 is SGHTA and CDR2 FQGNSA. The V gene end was trimmed by 1 base and the J gene end by 7 bases; junction bases not matched to a gene: 7. The CDR3: CASSLVAGQGAGGYTF. As DNA, the CDR3 is TGTGCCAGCAGCTTAGTAGCGGGACAGGGGGCAGGTGGCTACACCTTC. Drawing the rest from reference TRBV7-2 and TRBJ1-2, the complete variable domain is GAGVSQSPSNKVTEKGKDVELRCDPISGHTALYWYRQSLGQGLEFLIYFQGNSAPDKSGLPSDRFSAERTGGSVSTLTIQRTQQEDSAVYLCASSLVAGQGAGGYTFGSGTRLTVV.

A few counts support this clone. CDR3 loop: CASSQTGYQPQHF. The CDR3 nucleotides read TGTGCCAGCAGCCAGACAGGGTATCAGCCCCAGCATTTT. The V gene is TRBV2, the J gene TRBJ1-5; 7 positions agree with TRBD1. Germline CDR1 and CDR2: SNHLY and FYNNEI. The CDR3 runs to 13 residues. J lost 5 bases, V lost 6 bases, and 4 bases had no gene match.

This sequence joins TRBV30 and TRBJ1-5, with 10 bases aligning to TRBD1. The CDR3 runs to 16 residues. The junction had 9 bases not matched to a gene; V was cut back by 7 bases and J by 0 bases. Germline V lookup: CDR1 GTSNPN, CDR2 SVGIG (reference sequence). CDR3 sequence reads: CAFRDRGQYSNQPQHF. In DNA form, the CDR3 reads TGTGCCTTCCGGGACAGGGGCCAATATAGCAATCAGCCCCAGCATTTT.

The V call is TRBV19, the J call TRBJ2-5, with D possibly TRBD1 on 5 matching bases. Trimming left V 4 bases short and J 4 bases short, with 10 bases between. From germline, CDR1 is LNHDA and CDR2 SQIVND (reference sequence). CDR3 length equals 13 residues. CDR3 bases: TGTGCCAGTAGTAAGACAGATTTAGAGACCCAGTACTTC. Its protein is CASSKTDLETQYF. Complete variable domain (other parts from reference TRBV19 and TRBJ2-5): DGGITQSPKYLFRKEGQNVTLSCEQNLNHDAMYWYRQDPGQGLRLIYYSQIVNDFQKGDIAEGYSVSREKKESFPLTVTSAQKNPTAFYLCASSKTDLETQYFGPGTRLLVL.

This chain uses TRBV7-3 with TRBJ2-7; possibly TRBD2 for D (6 bases). Germline CDR1 is SGHTA and CDR2 is FQGTGA. The CDR3 is 15 amino acids. The ends were cut back, 4 bases at V and 3 bases at J, with 16 bases in the middle. The CDR3 protein is CASSSSGTGNYEQYF. In nucleotides, the CDR3 is TGTGCCAGCAGCTCCTCCGGGACTGGAAACTACGAGCAGTACTTC.

This clone has a handful of counts. The V gene is TRBV18, the J gene TRBJ2-2, with D maybe TRBD2 (6 bases). The V gene's germline CDR1 is KGHSH and CDR2 LQKENI. The CDR3 covers 15 residues. V lost 1 base, J lost 8 bases, and 14 bases lay in between. CDR3 in DNA: TGTGCCAGCTCACCACGATTGGAGGGATCAGGGGAGCTGTTTTTT. It translates to CASSPRLEGSGELFF. The full variable domain, completed using reference TRBV18 and TRBJ2-2, is NAGVMQNPRHLVRRRGQEARLRCSPMKGHSHVYWYRQLPEEGLKFMVYLQKENIIDESGMPKERFSAEFPKEGPSILRIQQVVRGDSAAYFCASSPRLEGSGELFFGEGSRLTVL.

The CDR3 sequence is CASSQDRTAGEQFF. In DNA form, the CDR3 reads TGTGCCAGCAGCCAAGATCGGACCGCAGGGGAGCAGTTCTTC. The J gene is TRBJ2-1, the V gene TRBV3-1 (or the pseudogene TRBV3-2); a possible D gene is TRBD1 (5 bases). The ends were cut back, 0 bases at V and 10 bases at J, with 13 bases in the middle. CDR3 length: 14 amino acids. Per germline, CDR1 LGHDT and CDR2 YNNKEL (reference sequence).

The rearrangement joins TRBV7-2 to TRBJ2-3; TRBD2 agrees at 7 bases. The germline V gene encodes CDR1 SGHTA and CDR2 FQGNSA. Trimming cost V 1 base and J 5 bases; bases outside gene matches: 6. The CDR3 runs to 15 residues. CDR3 amino acids: CASSLGVLAGDTQYF. The CDR3 DNA is TGTGCCAGCAGCTTAGGGGTTTTAGCGGGAGATACGCAGTATTTT.

The rearrangement joins TRBV7-9 to TRBJ2-1; D gene uncertain. This CDR3 has 11 amino acids. V was shortened by 2 bases and J by 8 bases, with 4 bases between the two germline ends. The germline V gene encodes CDR1 SEHNR and CDR2 FQNEAQ (reference sequence). CDR3 nucleotides: TGTGCCAGCAGCTTAACTCATGAGCAGTTCTTC. This translates into CASSLTHEQFF.

The genes are TRBV20-1 and TRBJ2-5, with a weak D call TRBD2 (6 bases). Germline V CDR1 and CDR2: DFQATT, SNEGSKA (reference sequence). This CDR3 has 15 amino acids. Trimming took off 3 bases at V and 0 bases at J, with 14 bases between the two ends. CDR3 nucleotides: TGCAGTGCTAGTATGGGGGGACTGTACCAAGAGACCCAGTACTTC. Translating gives CSASMGGLYQETQYF.